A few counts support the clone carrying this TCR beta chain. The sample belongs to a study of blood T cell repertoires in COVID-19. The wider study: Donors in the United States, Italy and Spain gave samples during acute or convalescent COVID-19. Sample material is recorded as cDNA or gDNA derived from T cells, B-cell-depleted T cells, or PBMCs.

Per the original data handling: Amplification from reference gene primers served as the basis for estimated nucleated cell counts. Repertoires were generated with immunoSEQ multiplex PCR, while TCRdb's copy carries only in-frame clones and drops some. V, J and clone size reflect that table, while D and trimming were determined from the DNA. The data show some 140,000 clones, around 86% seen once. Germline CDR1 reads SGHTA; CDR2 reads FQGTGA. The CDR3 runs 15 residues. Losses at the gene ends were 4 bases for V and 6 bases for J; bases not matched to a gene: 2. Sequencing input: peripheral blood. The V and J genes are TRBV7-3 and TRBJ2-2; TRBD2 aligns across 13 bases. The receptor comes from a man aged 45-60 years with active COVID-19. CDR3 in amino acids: CASSWTSGGSGELFF. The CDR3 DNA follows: TGTGCCAGCAGCTGGACTAGCGGGGGATCCGGGGAGCTGTTTTTT.